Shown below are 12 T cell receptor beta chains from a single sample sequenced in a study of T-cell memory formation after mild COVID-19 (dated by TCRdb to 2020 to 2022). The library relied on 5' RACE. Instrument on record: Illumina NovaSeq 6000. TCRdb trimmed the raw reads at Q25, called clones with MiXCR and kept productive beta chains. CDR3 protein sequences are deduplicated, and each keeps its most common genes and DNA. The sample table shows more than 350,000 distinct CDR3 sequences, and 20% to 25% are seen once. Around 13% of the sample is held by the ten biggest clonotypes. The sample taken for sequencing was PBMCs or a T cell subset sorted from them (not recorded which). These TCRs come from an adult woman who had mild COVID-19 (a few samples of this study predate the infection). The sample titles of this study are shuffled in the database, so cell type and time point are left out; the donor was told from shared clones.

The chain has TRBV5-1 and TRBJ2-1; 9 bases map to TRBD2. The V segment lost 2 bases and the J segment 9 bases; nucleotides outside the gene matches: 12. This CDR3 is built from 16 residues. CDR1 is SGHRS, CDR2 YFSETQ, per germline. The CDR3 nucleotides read TGCGCCAGCAGCTTCGCCGGGACTAGCTCCCCTGGTGAGCAGTTCTTC. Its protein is CASSFAGTSSPGEQFF.

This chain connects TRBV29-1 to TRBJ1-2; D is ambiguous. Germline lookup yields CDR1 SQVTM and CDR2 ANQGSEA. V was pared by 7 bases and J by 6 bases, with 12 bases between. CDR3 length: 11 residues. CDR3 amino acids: CSAEDENGYTF. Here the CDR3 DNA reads TGCAGCGCTGAGGACGAGAATGGCTACACCTTC.

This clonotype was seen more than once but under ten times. The DNA for the CDR3 is TGTGCCAGCAGTTCCGCCGGACTAGCGGGGGGACATAGCACAGATACGCAGTATTTT. Translating gives CASSSAGLAGGHSTDTQYF. The chain links TRBV6-6 to TRBJ2-3, with 14 bases fitting TRBD2. This CDR3 comprises 19 residues. The V gene's germline CDR1 is MNHNY and CDR2 SVGAGI (reference sequence). V dropped 4 bases and J dropped 0; count of bases not matched to a gene: 9.

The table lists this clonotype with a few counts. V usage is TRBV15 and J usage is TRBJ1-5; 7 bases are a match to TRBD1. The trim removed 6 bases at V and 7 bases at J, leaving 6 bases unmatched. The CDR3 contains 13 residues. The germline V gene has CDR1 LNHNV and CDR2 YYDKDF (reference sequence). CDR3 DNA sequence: TGTGCCACCAGGAACAGGGGAGGGCAGCCCCAGCATTTT. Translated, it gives CATRNRGGQPQHF.

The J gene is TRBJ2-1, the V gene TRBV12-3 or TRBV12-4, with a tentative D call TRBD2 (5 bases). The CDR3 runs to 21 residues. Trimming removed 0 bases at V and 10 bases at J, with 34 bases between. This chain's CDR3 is CASSLAGNLFGMGQRIREQFF. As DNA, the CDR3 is TGTGCCAGCAGTTTAGCGGGCAACCTATTCGGGATGGGCCAGCGGATTCGGGAGCAGTTCTTC.

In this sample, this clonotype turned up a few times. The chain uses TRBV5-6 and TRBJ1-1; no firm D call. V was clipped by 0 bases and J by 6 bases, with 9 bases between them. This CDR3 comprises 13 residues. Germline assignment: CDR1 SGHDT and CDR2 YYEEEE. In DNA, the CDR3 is TGTGCCAGCAGCTTGGTTCTGGCGCCTGAAGCTTTCTTT. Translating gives CASSLVLAPEAFF.

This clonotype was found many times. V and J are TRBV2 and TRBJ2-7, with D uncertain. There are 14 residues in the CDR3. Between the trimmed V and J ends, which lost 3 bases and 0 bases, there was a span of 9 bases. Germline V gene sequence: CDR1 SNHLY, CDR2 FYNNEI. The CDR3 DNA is TGTGCCAGCAGTGAGCAAGGTAGCTCCTACGAGCAGTACTTC. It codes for CASSEQGSSYEQYF.

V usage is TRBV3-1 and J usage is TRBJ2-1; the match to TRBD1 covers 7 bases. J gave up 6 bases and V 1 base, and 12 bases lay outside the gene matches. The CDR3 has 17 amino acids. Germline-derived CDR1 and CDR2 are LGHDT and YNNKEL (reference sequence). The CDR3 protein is CASSQAKPGQYVNEQFF. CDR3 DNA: TGTGCCAGCAGCCAAGCAAAACCGGGACAGTACGTCAATGAGCAGTTCTTC.

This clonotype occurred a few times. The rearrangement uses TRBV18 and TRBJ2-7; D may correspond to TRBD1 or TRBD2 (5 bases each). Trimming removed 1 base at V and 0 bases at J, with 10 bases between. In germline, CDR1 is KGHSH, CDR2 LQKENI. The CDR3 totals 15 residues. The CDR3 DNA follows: TGTGCCAGCTCACCACGGGACGGATTCTCCTACGAGCAGTACTTC. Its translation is CASSPRDGFSYEQYF.

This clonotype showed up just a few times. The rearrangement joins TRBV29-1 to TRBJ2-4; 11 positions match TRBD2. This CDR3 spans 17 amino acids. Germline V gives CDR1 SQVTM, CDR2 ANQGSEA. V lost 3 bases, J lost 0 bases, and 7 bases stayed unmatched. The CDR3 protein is CSVEVAGGPLAKNIQYF. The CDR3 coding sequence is TGCAGCGTTGAGGTAGCGGGAGGGCCTTTAGCCAAAAACATTCAGTACTTC.

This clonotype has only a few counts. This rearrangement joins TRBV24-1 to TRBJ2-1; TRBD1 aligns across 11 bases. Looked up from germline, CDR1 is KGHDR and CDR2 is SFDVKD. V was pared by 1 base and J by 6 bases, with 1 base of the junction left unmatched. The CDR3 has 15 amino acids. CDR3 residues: CATSDLGTGGNEQFF. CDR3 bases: TGTGCCACCAGTGATTTAGGGACAGGGGGCAATGAGCAGTTCTTC.

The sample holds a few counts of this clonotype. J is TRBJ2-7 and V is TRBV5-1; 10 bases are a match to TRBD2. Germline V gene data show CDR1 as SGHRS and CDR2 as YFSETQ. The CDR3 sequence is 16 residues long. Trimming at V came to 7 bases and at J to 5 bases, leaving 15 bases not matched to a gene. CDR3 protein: CASGGTSDQGRDEQYF. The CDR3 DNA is TGCGCCAGCGGCGGGACTAGCGACCAGGGTAGGGACGAGCAGTACTTC. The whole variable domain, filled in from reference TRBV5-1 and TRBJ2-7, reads KAGVTQTPRYLIKTRGQQVTLSCSPISGHRSVSWYQQTPGQGLQFLFEYFSETQRNKGNFPGRFSGRQFSNSRSEMNVSTLELGDSALYLCASGGTSDQGRDEQYFGPGTRLTVT.